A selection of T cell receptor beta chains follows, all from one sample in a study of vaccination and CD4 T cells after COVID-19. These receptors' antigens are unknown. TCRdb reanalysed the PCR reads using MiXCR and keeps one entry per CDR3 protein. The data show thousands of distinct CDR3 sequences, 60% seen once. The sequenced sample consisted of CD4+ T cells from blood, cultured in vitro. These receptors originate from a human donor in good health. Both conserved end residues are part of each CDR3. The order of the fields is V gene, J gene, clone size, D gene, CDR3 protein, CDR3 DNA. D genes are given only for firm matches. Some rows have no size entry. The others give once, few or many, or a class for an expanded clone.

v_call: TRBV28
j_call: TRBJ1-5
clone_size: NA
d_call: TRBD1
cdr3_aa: CASSEGQGIMPQHF
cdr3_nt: TGTGCCAGCAGTGAAGGACAGGGGATTATGCCCCAGCATTTT

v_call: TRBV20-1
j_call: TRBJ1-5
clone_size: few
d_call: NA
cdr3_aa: CSARGNSGSNQPQHF
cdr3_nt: TGCAGTGCTAGGGGTAACTCGGGGTCCAATCAGCCCCAGCATTTT

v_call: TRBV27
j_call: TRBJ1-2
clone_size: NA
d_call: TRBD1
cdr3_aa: CASSSLQGGNYGYTF
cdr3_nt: TGTGCCAGCAGTAGTCTCCAGGGGGGGAACTATGGCTACACCTTC

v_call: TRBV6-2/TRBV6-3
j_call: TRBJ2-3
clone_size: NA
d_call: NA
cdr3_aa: CASSYGSTLAQYF
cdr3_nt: TGTGCCAGCAGTTACGGGTCTACCCTTGCGCAGTATTTT

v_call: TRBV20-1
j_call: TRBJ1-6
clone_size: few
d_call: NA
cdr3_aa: CSAPSGTARLHF
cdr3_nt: TGCAGTGCTCCCTCCGGGACCGCCCGCCTCCACTTT

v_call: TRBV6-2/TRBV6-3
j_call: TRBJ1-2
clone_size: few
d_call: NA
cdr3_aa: CASARSDRPHTF
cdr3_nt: TGTGCCAGCGCCCGCTCCGACAGGCCCCACACCTTC

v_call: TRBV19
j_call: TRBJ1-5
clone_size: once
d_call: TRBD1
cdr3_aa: CASSGGRGDQPQHF
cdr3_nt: TGTGCCAGTAGTGGGGGCAGGGGGGATCAGCCCCAGCATTTT

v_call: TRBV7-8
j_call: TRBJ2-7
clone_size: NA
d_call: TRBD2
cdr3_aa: CASSQKTSGNYEQYF
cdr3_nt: TGTGCCAGCAGCCAAAAGACTAGCGGAAACTACGAGCAGTACTTC

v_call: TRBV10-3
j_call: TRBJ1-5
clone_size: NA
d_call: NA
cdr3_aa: CAISESGVGQPQHF
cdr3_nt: TGTGCCATCAGTGAGTCGGGAGTGGGACAGCCCCAGCATTTT

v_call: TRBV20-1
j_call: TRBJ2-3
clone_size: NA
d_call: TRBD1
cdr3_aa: CSAQGTGGTDTQYF
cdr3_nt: TGCAGTGCCCAAGGGACAGGGGGCACGGATACGCAGTATTTT

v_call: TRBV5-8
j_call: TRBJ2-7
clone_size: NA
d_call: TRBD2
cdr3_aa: CASSLVLAGLSYEQYF
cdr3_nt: TGTGCCAGCAGCCTCGTACTAGCGGGGTTATCCTACGAGCAGTACTTC

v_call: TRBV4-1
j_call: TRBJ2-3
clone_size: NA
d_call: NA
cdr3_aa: CASSPHRTDTQYF
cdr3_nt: TGCGCCAGCAGCCCCCATCGCACAGATACGCAGTATTTT

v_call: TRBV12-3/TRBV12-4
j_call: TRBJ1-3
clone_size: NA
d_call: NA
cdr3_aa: CASSLQGAGNTIYF
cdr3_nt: TGTGCCAGCAGTTTACAGGGTGCTGGAAACACCATATATTTT

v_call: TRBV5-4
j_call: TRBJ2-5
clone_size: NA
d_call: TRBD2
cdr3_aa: CASSPGLDSVEETQYF
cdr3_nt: TGTGCCAGCAGCCCGGGACTAGACAGTGTCGAAGAGACCCAGTACTTC

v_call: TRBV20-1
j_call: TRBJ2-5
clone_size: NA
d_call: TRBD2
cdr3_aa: CSARVSGSEETQYF
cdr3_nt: TGCAGTGCTAGGGTCAGCGGGAGTGAAGAGACCCAGTACTTC

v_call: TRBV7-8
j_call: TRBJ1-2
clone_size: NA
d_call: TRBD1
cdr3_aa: CASSLAGGYGYTF
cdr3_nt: TGTGCCAGCAGCTTGGCAGGGGGCTATGGCTACACCTTC

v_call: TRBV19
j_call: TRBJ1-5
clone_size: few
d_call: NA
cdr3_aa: CASSMVDSPGGNQPQHF
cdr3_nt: TGTGCCAGTAGTATGGTGGACAGCCCCGGAGGAAATCAGCCCCAGCATTTT

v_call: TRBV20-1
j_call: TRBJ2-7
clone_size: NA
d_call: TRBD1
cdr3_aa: CSAPQGAHREQYF
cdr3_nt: TGCAGTGCCCCACAGGGGGCGCATCGCGAGCAGTACTTC

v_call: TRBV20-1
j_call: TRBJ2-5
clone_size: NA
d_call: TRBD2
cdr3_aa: CSARGLAGPAQYF
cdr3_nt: TGCAGTGCTAGAGGACTAGCGGGACCTGCCCAGTACTTC

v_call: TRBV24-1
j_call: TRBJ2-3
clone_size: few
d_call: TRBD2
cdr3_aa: CATAGPRVGDTQYF
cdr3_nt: TGTGCCACAGCGGGACCGCGGGTCGGAGATACGCAGTATTTT

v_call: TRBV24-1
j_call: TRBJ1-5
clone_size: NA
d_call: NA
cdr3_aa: CATSDINQPQHF
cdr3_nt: TGTGCCACCAGTGATATAAATCAGCCCCAGCATTTT

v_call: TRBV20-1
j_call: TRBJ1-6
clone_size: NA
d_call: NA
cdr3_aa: CSAKVSDLRGALHF
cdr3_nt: TGCAGTGCTAAAGTTTCGGACCTTCGTGGGGCCCTCCACTTT

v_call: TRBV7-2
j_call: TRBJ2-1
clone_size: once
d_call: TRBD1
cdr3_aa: CASSLGGQGTYNEQFF
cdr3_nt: TGTGCCAGCAGCTTAGGGGGACAGGGAACCTACAATGAGCAGTTCTTC

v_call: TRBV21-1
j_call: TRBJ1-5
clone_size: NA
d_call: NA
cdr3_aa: CASRGGGESFSNQPQHF
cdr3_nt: TGTGCCAGCAGGGGAGGAGGAGAATCCTTTAGCAATCAGCCCCAGCATTTT

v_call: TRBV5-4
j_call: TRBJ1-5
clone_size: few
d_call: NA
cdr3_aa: CASSFGLDQPQHF
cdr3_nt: TGTGCCAGCAGCTTTGGGTTGGATCAGCCCCAGCATTTT

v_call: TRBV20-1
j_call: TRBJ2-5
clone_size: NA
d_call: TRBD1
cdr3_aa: CSAPPRGQQETQYF
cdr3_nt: TGCAGTGCTCCCCCTAGGGGGCAGCAAGAGACCCAGTACTTC

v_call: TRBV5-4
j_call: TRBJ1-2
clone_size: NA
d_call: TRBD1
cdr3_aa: CASSLAMGQTNYGYTF
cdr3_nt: TGTGCCAGCAGCTTGGCCATGGGACAGACTAACTATGGCTACACCTTC

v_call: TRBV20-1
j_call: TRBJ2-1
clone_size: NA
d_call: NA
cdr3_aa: CSAREAGRAYEQFF
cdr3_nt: TGCAGTGCTAGAGAGGCGGGAAGGGCGTATGAGCAGTTCTTC

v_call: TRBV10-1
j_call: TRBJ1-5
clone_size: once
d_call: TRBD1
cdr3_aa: CASRQGASNQPQHF
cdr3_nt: TGCGCCAGCCGTCAGGGGGCGAGCAATCAGCCCCAGCATTTT

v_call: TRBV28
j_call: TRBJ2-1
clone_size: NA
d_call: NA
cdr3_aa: CASRMYSPPDEQFF
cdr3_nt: TGTGCCAGCAGAATGTATTCCCCCCCAGATGAGCAGTTCTTC

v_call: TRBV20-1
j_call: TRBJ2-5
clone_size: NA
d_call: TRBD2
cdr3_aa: CSAEGVAGLQETQYF
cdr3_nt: TGCAGTGCTGAAGGGGTAGCGGGACTACAAGAGACCCAGTACTTC

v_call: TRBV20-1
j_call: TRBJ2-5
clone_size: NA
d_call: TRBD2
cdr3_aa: CSASRYGGSGSQETQYF
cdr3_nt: TGCAGTGCTAGTCGGTATGGCGGTAGCGGGAGCCAAGAGACCCAGTACTTC